These 21 T cell receptor beta chains share one sample of origin, sequenced in a study of T cell responses to AZD1222 COVID-19 vaccine (dated by TCRdb to about 2021). The time point label, read with the paper, signifies: baseline before first vaccination. Library preparation was by the immunoSEQ multiplex PCR assay. TCRdb's version of the immuneACCESS table is confined to in-frame rearrangements and falls short of the full clone set. An unresolved V gene accounts for under half of the shortfall where checked; the remainder is of unknown origin. The sample table holds some 100,000 clones, of which around 87% were seen once. 3.3% of the sample comes from the top ten. The sample in question was peripheral blood, obtained on day 0 of AZD1222 vaccination. All receptors come from an adult in good health.

The gene calls are TRBV5-6 and TRBJ2-5, with TRBD2 identical over 12 bases. Germline CDR1 and CDR2: SGHDT and YYEEEE. The CDR3 sequence is 15 residues long. V shed 4 bases and J 5 bases; nucleotides not matched to a gene: 6. This CDR3 reads CASSTGLAGFETQYF. CDR3 nucleotides: TGTGCCAGCAGCACCGGACTAGCGGGGTTTGAGACCCAGTACTTC.

V gene TRBV18 combines with J gene TRBJ2-7; 7 positions agree with TRBD1. V lost 3 bases to trimming and J lost 4 bases; unmatched junction nucleotides: 12. The CDR3 length is 16 residues. From germline, CDR1 is KGHSH and CDR2 LQKENI. CDR3 nucleotides: TGTGCCAGCTCACCGGATGTACAGGGGATGGGGTACGAGCAGTACTTC. It yields the protein CASSPDVQGMGYEQYF.

The chain uses TRBV4-2 and TRBJ2-7; 7 positions match TRBD2. Per the germline V gene, CDR1 is LGHNA and CDR2 is YNFKEQ. The CDR3 spans 18 residues. J lost 0 bases, V lost 5 bases, and 16 bases had no gene match. The CDR3 bases are TGTGCCAGCAGCAAAACCAGAAGGGTAGCGGGCTACTCCTACGAGCAGTACTTC. Translating gives CASSKTRRVAGYSYEQYF.

The CDR3 DNA reads TGTGCCACCAGCAGAGATCCCAGGGAAGGAGGAGATACGCAGTATTTT. Protein product: CATSRDPREGGDTQYF. The chain links TRBV15 to TRBJ2-3, with D perhaps matching TRBD1 or TRBD2 (5 bases each). This CDR3 is 16 amino acids long. The V gene's germline CDR1 is LNHNV and CDR2 YYDKDF (reference sequence). Between the trimmed V and J ends, which lost 0 bases and 5 bases, there was a span of 15 bases.

V is TRBV6-5 and J is TRBJ1-2; TRBD1 aligns across 7 bases. V lost 6 bases to trimming and J lost 8 bases; unmatched junction nucleotides: 6. The CDR3 extends over 12 amino acids. Germline CDR1 MNHEY, CDR2 SVGAGI. The CDR3 nucleotides read TGTGCCAGCAGCCGGACAGGCGAGGGCTACACCTTC. Protein: CASSRTGEGYTF.

The V call is TRBV5-5, the J call TRBJ1-1; 8 bases align to TRBD1. The CDR3 is made up of 16 amino acids. V was pared by 2 bases and J by 0 bases, with 6 bases of the junction left unmatched. Per germline, CDR1 SGHKS and CDR2 YYEKEE (reference sequence). The CDR3 spells CASSFRGRGMNTEAFF. The DNA for the CDR3 is TGTGCCAGCAGCTTCAGGGGGCGGGGCATGAACACTGAAGCTTTCTTT.

This clone was detected only once. The chain uses TRBV11-3 and TRBJ1-1, with D hard to call. This CDR3 spans 13 amino acids. The ends were cut back, 1 base at V and 0 bases at J, with 3 bases in the middle. Germline CDR1 is SGHNT and CDR2 is YENEEA. Written as DNA, the CDR3 is TGTGCCAGCAGCTTAGGAGTGAACACTGAAGCTTTCTTT. It translates to CASSLGVNTEAFF.

The genes are TRBV5-1 and TRBJ2-5, with TRBD1 matching 11 bases. J was trimmed by 5 bases and V by 4 bases; bases with no gene match: 7. CDR3 length equals 15 residues. In germline, CDR1 is SGHRS, CDR2 YFSETQ. The CDR3 sequence is CASSGGQGASETQYF. The CDR3 bases are TGCGCCAGCAGCGGAGGACAGGGGGCGTCTGAGACCCAGTACTTC.

This chain links TRBV7-2 with TRBJ2-3; D remains unclear. The CDR3 has 12 residues. V was cut by 11 bases and J by 1 base, with 10 bases left in between. CDR1 is SGHTA and CDR2 is FQGNSA in the germline V gene. The CDR3 sequence: CAAKRGTDTQYF. The CDR3 DNA is TGTGCCGCCAAAAGGGGCACAGATACGCAGTATTTT.

The V call is TRBV9, the J call TRBJ2-5; the match to TRBD1 covers 9 bases. The tail of the sequence fits TRBJ2-7 better, so the J call may be wrong. This CDR3 has 15 residues. Germline V gene sequence: CDR1 SGDLS, CDR2 YYNGEE. CDR3 DNA sequence: TGTGCCAGCAGCCCGACCGGGACAGGGTATATCGAGCAGTACTTC. Translating it yields CASSPTGTGYIEQYF.

The V call is TRBV10-3, the J call TRBJ1-6; no clear D gene. This CDR3 region has 19 residues. V was clipped by 0 bases and J by 8 bases, with 23 bases between them. The germline gives CDR1 ENHRY, CDR2 SYGVKD. CDR3 sequence: CAISESRIRWDLRHSPLHF. Written as DNA, the CDR3 is TGTGCCATCAGTGAGTCACGCATTAGATGGGATCTCCGCCATTCACCCCTCCACTTT.

The V call is TRBV30, the J call TRBJ2-5; a possible D gene is TRBD1 (5 bases). The V end was cut by 3 bases, the J end by 3 bases, with 11 bases between. The length of the CDR3 is 13 residues. Germline CDR1 is GTSNPN and CDR2 is SVGIG (reference sequence). The CDR3 DNA reads as TGTGCCTGGAGAGAGACAGTAGAAGAGACCCAGTACTTC. Its protein product is CAWRETVEETQYF.

CDR3 amino acids: CACGQGAVSPLHF. The CDR3 nucleotides are TGTGCCTGCGGACAGGGGGCCGTTTCACCCCTCCACTTT. This rearrangement joins TRBV2 to TRBJ1-6; 11 bases line up with TRBD1. Germline CDR1 is SNHLY and CDR2 is FYNNEI. This CDR3 spans 13 amino acids. V gave up 11 bases and J gave up 9 bases; unmatched junction bases: 6.

The chain links TRBV19 to TRBJ1-6; 9 bases are shared with TRBD1. The CDR3 contains 15 residues. The trim removed 5 bases at V and 11 bases at J, leaving 10 bases unmatched. From germline, CDR1 is LNHDA and CDR2 SQIVND (reference sequence). The CDR3 bases are TGTGCCAGTAGTCCCGGACAGGGGAGTAGGACACCCCTCCACTTT. This translates into CASSPGQGSRTPLHF.

The chain couples TRBV7-2 to TRBJ1-2, with 8 bases fitting TRBD1. The germline CDR1 and CDR2 sequences are SGHTA and FQGNSA. The CDR3 spans 14 residues. Unmatched junction bases numbered 7, after V lost 4 bases and J lost 6 bases. CDR3 coding DNA: TGTGCCAGCAGCTCTAGGACAGGGTCCCATGGCTACACCTTC. Translating gives CASSSRTGSHGYTF. Variable domain in full (rest from reference TRBV7-2 and TRBJ1-2): GAGVSQSPSNKVTEKGKDVELRCDPISGHTALYWYRQSLGQGLEFLIYFQGNSAPDKSGLPSDRFSAERTGGSVSTLTIQRTQQEDSAVYLCASSSRTGSHGYTFGSGTRLTVV.

V usage is TRBV11-2 and J usage is TRBJ1-2; 7 positions agree with TRBD1. This CDR3 spans 13 amino acids. The ends lost 5 bases at V and 8 bases at J; junction bases unmatched: 8. Looked up from germline, CDR1 is SGHAT and CDR2 is FQNNGV. CDR3 protein: CASSPGQFWGYTF. The CDR3 nucleotides read TGTGCCAGCAGCCCGGGACAGTTTTGGGGCTACACCTTC.

A single count supports this clone. The chain is built from TRBV5-5 and TRBJ1-3; TRBD1 is a possible D gene (6 bases). Between the trimmed V and J ends, which lost 3 bases and 3 bases, there was a span of 13 bases. The CDR3 totals 15 residues. The germline V gene encodes CDR1 SGHKS and CDR2 YYEKEE (reference sequence). The CDR3 DNA sequence: TGTGCCAGCAGCTCCCAAGGGGGTGGTGGAAACACCATATATTTT. Translated, it gives CASSSQGGGGNTIYF.

The chain is built from TRBV11-3 and TRBJ2-1, with 8 bases lining up with TRBD1. This CDR3 region has 12 residues. The junction had 3 bases not matched to a gene; V was cut back by 5 bases and J by 9 bases. CDR1 is SGHNT and CDR2 is YENEEA in the germline V gene. The CDR3 reads CASSPDRGEQFF. The DNA for the CDR3 is TGTGCCAGCAGCCCCGACAGGGGTGAGCAGTTCTTC.

The DNA of the CDR3 is TGTGCCAGCAGTTCGGACAGGGGGGGGACTGAAGCTTTCTTT. Its translation: CASSSDRGGTEAFF. The chain recombines TRBV6-5 with TRBJ1-1, with 10 bases matching TRBD1. CDR1 is MNHEY and CDR2 is SVGAGI in the germline V gene. The CDR3 runs to 14 residues. Trimming took 4 bases from V and 5 from J; bases not matched to a gene: 4.

This clone has just one count. V gene TRBV6-6 combines with J gene TRBJ1-2, with D perhaps matching TRBD1 (6 bases). The CDR3 extends over 14 amino acids. The V and J ends lost 4 bases and 2 bases respectively, with 11 bases between them. Germline-derived CDR1 and CDR2 are MNHNY and SVGAGI (reference sequence). The CDR3 sequence is CASSSTGLNYGYTF. CDR3 nucleotides: TGTGCCAGCAGTTCCACAGGGCTAAACTATGGCTACACCTTC.

This sequence joins TRBV6-2 or TRBV6-3 and TRBJ1-1; D is uncertain. The germline gives CDR1 MNHEY, CDR2 SVGEGT. V shed 2 bases and J shed 5 bases, with 9 bases lying between them. The CDR3 is 13 residues long. CDR3 region: CASSYQIRTEAFF. CDR3 coding DNA: TGTGCCAGCAGTTACCAAATCAGGACTGAAGCTTTCTTT.